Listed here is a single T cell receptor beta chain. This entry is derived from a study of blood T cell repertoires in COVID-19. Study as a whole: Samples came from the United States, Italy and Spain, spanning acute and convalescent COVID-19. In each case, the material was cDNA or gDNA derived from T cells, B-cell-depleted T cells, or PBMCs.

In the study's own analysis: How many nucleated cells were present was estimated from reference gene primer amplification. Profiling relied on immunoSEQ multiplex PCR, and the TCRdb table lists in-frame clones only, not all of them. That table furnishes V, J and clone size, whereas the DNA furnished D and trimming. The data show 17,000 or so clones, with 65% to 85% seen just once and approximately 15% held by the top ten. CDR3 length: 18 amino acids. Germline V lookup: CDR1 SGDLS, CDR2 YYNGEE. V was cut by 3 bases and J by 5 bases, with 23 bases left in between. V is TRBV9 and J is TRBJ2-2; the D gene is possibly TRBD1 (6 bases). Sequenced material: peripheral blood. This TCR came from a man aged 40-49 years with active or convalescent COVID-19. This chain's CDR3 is CASSDKTSGTLPTGELFF. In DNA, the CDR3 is TGTGCCAGCAGCGACAAGACCTCCGGGACACTACCAACCGGGGAGCTGTTTTTT.